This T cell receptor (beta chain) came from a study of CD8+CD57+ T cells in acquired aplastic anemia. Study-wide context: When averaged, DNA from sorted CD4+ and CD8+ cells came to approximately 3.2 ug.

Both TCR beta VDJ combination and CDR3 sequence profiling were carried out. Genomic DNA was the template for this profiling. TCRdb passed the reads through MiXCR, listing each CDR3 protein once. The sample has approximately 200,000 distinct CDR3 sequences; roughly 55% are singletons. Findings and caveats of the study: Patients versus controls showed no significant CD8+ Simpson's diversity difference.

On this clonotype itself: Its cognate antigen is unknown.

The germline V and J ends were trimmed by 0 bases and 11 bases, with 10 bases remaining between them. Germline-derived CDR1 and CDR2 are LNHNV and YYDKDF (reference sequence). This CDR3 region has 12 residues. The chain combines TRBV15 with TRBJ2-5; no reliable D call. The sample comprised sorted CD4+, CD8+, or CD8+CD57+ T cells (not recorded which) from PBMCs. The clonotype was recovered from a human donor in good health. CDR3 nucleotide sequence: TGTGCCACCAGCAGAGATCAAGCAGCTCAGTACTTC. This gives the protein CATSRDQAAQYF.